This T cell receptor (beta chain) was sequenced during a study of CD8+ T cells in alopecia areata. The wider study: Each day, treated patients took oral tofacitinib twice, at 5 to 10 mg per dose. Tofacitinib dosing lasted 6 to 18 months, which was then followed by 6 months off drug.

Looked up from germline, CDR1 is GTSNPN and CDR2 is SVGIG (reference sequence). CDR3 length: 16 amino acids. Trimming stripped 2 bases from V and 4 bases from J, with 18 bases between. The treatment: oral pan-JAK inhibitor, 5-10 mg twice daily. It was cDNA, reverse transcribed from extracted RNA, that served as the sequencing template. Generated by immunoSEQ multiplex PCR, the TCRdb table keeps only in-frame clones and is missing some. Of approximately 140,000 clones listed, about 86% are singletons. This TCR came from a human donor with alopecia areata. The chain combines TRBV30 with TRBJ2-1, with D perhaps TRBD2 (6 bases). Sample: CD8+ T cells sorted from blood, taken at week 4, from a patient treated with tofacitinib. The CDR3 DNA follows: TGTGCCTGGAGTAAAGCCCGGGAGAGGGGTTACAATGAGCAGTTCTTC. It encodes CAWSKARERGYNEQFF.